Below, 9 T cell receptor beta chains from the same sample are listed, as sequenced in a study of T cell changes during pregnancy in multiple sclerosis. Profiled with immunoSEQ multiplex PCR; TCRdb holds only in-frame clones, not every one. Of over 12,000 clones detected, 86% appear once; the ten largest clones hold 15% to 20%. The material was CD8+ T cells from peripheral blood mononuclear cells, obtained in the first trimester of pregnancy. These receptors all stem from a female donor with multiple sclerosis, enrolled in a pregnancy study.

This clone has a handful of counts. This rearrangement joins TRBV6-5 to TRBJ1-1, with TRBD1 matching 8 bases. V trimming: 9 bases; J trimming: 5 bases; junction bases outside the gene matches: 8. CDR3 length: 13 amino acids. Germline CDR1 and CDR2: MNHEY and SVGAGI. The CDR3: CASSQGVGTEAFF. The CDR3 DNA is TGTGCCAGTTCACAGGGGGTTGGGACTGAAGCTTTCTTT.

The chain links TRBV2 to TRBJ2-3; D may be TRBD2 (6 bases). V dropped 0 bases and J dropped 6 bases, with 10 bases sitting between them. There are 14 residues in the CDR3. Germline assignment: CDR1 SNHLY and CDR2 FYNNEI. DNA for the CDR3: TGTGCCAGCAGTGAAGCGGGAGGAGGGGATACGCAGTATTTT. Amino acid sequence: CASSEAGGGDTQYF.

This rearrangement joins TRBV5-6 to TRBJ2-7; TRBD1 might be the D (6 bases). The CDR3 is 14 amino acids. CDR1 is SGHDT, CDR2 YYEEEE, per germline. V was pared by 0 bases and J by 6 bases, with 13 bases between. The CDR3 DNA follows: TGTGCCAGCAGCTTGGGATGGGGGCTGGGCGAGCAGTACTTC. It is translated as CASSLGWGLGEQYF.

The chain recombines TRBV6-1 with TRBJ1-5; 9 bases fit TRBD1. CDR3 length: 19 residues. Looked up from germline, CDR1 is MNHNS and CDR2 is SASEGT. V was clipped by 0 bases and J by 4 bases; unmatched bases: 13. The DNA for the CDR3 is TGTGCCAGCAGTGAAGCGCTTCCCTTTTACAGGGGGCGAAATCAGCCCCAGCATTTT. Its protein is CASSEALPFYRGRNQPQHF.

The CDR3: CASSTGQGLYEQYF. The DNA for the CDR3 is TGTGCCAGCAGCACGGGACAGGGACTCTACGAGCAGTACTTC. V usage is TRBV7-9 and J usage is TRBJ2-7; 9 nucleotides align to TRBD1. V lost 5 bases to trimming and J lost 3 bases; unmatched junction nucleotides: 5. Germline-derived CDR1 and CDR2 are SEHNR and FQNEAQ (reference sequence). This CDR3 has 14 residues.

For the CDR3, the DNA is TGCGCCAGCAGCTTGGGTCGCGGGGCTAGCACAGATACGCAGTATTTT. This sequence encodes CASSLGRGASTDTQYF. The chain recombines TRBV5-1 with TRBJ2-3; D may be TRBD2 (6 bases). Trimming stripped 0 bases from V and 0 bases from J, with 11 bases between. Germline V gene lookup returns CDR1 SGHRS and CDR2 YFSETQ. CDR3 size: 16 residues.

The genes are TRBV4-1 and TRBJ2-3; 16 nucleotides agree with TRBD2. Germline CDR1 and CDR2: MGHRA and YSYEKL. There are 20 residues in the CDR3. Trimming cost V 0 bases and J 6 bases; bases outside gene matches: 12. This CDR3 is CASSQDVGLAGGPGLDTQYF. The CDR3 DNA sequence: TGCGCCAGCAGCCAAGACGTGGGACTAGCGGGGGGGCCAGGGCTTGATACGCAGTATTTT.

The genes are TRBV27 and TRBJ1-2, with D maybe TRBD1 (6 bases). The germline gives CDR1 MNHEY, CDR2 SMNVEV (reference sequence). This CDR3 contains 15 residues. The V and J ends lost 6 bases and 1 base respectively, with 15 bases between them. The CDR3 DNA reads as TGTGCCAGCAGGGGAGGGGGGGCGGGTAACTATGGCTACACCTTC. Residues: CASRGGGAGNYGYTF.

This sequence joins TRBV4-1 and TRBJ2-7, with a tentative D call TRBD2 (6 bases). Germline V CDR1 and CDR2: MGHRA, YSYEKL. CDR3 size: 14 residues. The germline V and J ends were trimmed by 3 bases and 5 bases, with 14 bases remaining between them. In DNA, the CDR3 is TGCGCCAGCAGCCAGGTTGAGGGGAGGCACGAGCAGTACTTC. Its protein product is CASSQVEGRHEQYF.